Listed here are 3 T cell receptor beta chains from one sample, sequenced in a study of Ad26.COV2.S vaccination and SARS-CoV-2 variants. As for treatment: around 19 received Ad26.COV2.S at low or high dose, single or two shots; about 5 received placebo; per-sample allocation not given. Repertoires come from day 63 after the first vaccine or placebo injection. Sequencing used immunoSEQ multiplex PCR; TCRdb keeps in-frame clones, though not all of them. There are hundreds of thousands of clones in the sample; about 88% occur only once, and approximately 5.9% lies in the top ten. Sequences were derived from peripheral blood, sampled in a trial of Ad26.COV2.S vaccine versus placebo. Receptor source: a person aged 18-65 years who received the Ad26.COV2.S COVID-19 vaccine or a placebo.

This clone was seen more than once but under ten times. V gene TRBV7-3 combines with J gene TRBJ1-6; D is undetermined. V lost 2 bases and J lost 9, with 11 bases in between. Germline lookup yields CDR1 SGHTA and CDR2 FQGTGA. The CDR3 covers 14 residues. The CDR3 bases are TGTGCCAGCAGCTTACTATCGGAAGGTTCACCCCTCCACTTT. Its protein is CASSLLSEGSPLHF.

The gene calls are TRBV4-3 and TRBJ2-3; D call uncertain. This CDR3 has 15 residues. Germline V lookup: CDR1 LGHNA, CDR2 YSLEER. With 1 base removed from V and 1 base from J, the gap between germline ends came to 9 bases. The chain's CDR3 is CASSQGVGGTDTQYF. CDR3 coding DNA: TGCGCCAGCAGCCAAGGGGTGGGTGGCACAGATACGCAGTATTTT.

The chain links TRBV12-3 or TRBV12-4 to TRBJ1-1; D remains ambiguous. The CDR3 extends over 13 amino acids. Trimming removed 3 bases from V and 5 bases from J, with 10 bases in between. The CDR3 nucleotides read TGTGCCAGCAGTTTCGGGCAGGTAACTGAAGCTTTCTTT. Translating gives CASSFGQVTEAFF.